Listed here are 21 T cell receptor beta chains from one sample, sequenced in a study of blood T cell repertoires in COVID-19. Clones were read by immunoSEQ multiplex PCR, and TCRdb kept only the in-frame ones, dropping some. The data show around 190,000 clones, 75% to 90% seen once. Sequencing was performed on peripheral blood. Receptor source: a man aged 60 to 69 with acute or convalescent COVID-19.

This rearrangement joins TRBV27 to TRBJ1-5; perhaps TRBD1 as D (5 bases). This CDR3 comprises 14 residues. CDR1 and CDR2 from the germline V gene are MNHEY and SMNVEV (reference sequence). Trimming took off 6 bases at V and 2 bases at J, with 11 bases between the two ends. The CDR3 loop reads CASRFGAGNQPQHF. CDR3 bases: TGTGCCAGCAGATTTGGGGCGGGCAATCAGCCCCAGCATTTT.

The chain recombines TRBV2 with TRBJ1-5; 8 bases are shared with TRBD1. Losses at the gene ends were 5 bases for V and 0 bases for J; bases not matched to a gene: 9. The CDR3 consists of 17 residues. CDR1 and CDR2 (germline): SNHLY, FYNNEI. The CDR3 DNA follows: TGTGCCAGCAGTTTTGAGACAGGGGCAGGTAGCAATCAGCCCCAGCATTTT. This codes for CASSFETGAGSNQPQHF.

The rearrangement uses TRBV3-1 (or the pseudogene TRBV3-2) and TRBJ2-7, with D possibly being TRBD1 (6 bases). Between the trimmed V and J ends, which lost 6 bases and 0 bases, there was a span of 15 bases. The CDR3 has 15 amino acids. Germline CDR1 is LGHDT and CDR2 is YNNKEL (reference sequence). The CDR3 DNA sequence: TGTGCCAGCAGGGGGCAGGGGATTTCCTCCTACGAGCAGTACTTC. Its protein product is CASRGQGISSYEQYF.

The DNA for the CDR3 is TGTGCCAGCAGCCAACTCTCTAGACTAGCGGGGCAGGACGAGCAGTACTTC. Protein: CASSQLSRLAGQDEQYF. J is TRBJ2-7 and V is TRBV4-2, with 11 bases aligning to TRBD2. This CDR3 contains 17 residues. Trimming took 2 bases from V and 5 from J; bases not matched to a gene: 11. CDR1 is LGHNA and CDR2 is YNFKEQ in the germline V gene.

The genes are TRBV5-6 and TRBJ2-7, with a weak D call TRBD1 (6 bases). This CDR3 region has 14 residues. The V gene's germline CDR1 is SGHDT and CDR2 YYEEEE. V lost 3 bases, J lost 3 bases, and 13 bases lay in between. For the CDR3, the DNA is TGTGCCAGCAGCTCCCGAGAGGGGGACTACGAGCAGTACTTC. This codes for CASSSREGDYEQYF.

The chain uses TRBV2 and TRBJ2-3; 7 nucleotides match TRBD1. CDR1 and CDR2 (germline): SNHLY, FYNNEI. Trimming removed 7 bases from V and 2 bases from J; junction bases left unmatched: 6. The CDR3 runs 14 residues. Here the CDR3 reads CASTGQTYTDTQYF. The DNA of the CDR3 is TGTGCCAGCACGGGACAGACCTACACAGATACGCAGTATTTT.

The CDR3, as DNA: TGTGCCAGCAGTTTCAGGGAACCCTACGAGCAGTACTTC. Its translation is CASSFREPYEQYF. The chain recombines TRBV27 with TRBJ2-7, with D perhaps matching TRBD1 (5 bases). Trimming took 3 bases from V and 2 from J, leaving 8 bases between them. Germline assignment: CDR1 MNHEY and CDR2 SMNVEV (reference sequence). The CDR3 totals 13 residues.

This chain connects TRBV6-2 or TRBV6-3 to TRBJ1-1, with TRBD1 identical over 7 bases. This CDR3 spans 16 amino acids. In germline, CDR1 is MNHEY, CDR2 SVGEGT. V trimming: 6 bases; J trimming: 2 bases; junction bases outside the gene matches: 12. CDR3 sequence: CASSWNSRGKNTEAFF. DNA of the CDR3: TGTGCCAGCAGCTGGAACAGCAGGGGGAAAAACACTGAAGCTTTCTTT.

The J gene is TRBJ1-2, the V gene TRBV9; D gene ambiguous. Germline V CDR1 and CDR2: SGDLS, YYNGEE. V lost 4 bases and J 5 bases, leaving 12 bases between the germline ends. The CDR3 length is 13 residues. CDR3: CASSPSTGYGYTF. Here the CDR3 DNA reads TGTGCCAGCAGCCCGAGTACGGGGTATGGCTACACCTTC.

This sequence joins TRBV6-5 and TRBJ1-4; the match to TRBD1 covers 8 bases. Germline V gene lookup returns CDR1 MNHEY and CDR2 SVGAGI. The CDR3 contains 15 residues. Trimming removed 2 bases from V and 5 bases from J; junction bases left unmatched: 4. The CDR3 region has the DNA TGTGCCAGCAGTTACGTAGGGACAGGAAATGAAAAACTGTTTTTT. This translates into CASSYVGTGNEKLFF.

This chain uses TRBV4-1 with TRBJ2-2; TRBD2 is a possible D gene (6 bases). CDR1 and CDR2 from the germline V gene are MGHRA and YSYEKL. Trimming removed 1 base at V and 4 bases at J, with 13 bases between. The CDR3 consists of 16 residues. The CDR3 DNA follows: TGCGCCAGCAGCCAAGTTTTACGGGGGAGCACCGGGGAGCTGTTTTTT. Its protein product is CASSQVLRGSTGELFF.

The chain combines TRBV25-1 with TRBJ2-3, with D possibly matching TRBD2 (6 bases). The CDR3 runs 17 residues. V was pared by 3 bases and J by 2 bases, with 18 bases between. The germline V gene has CDR1 MGHDK and CDR2 SYGVNS. The CDR3 region is CASSDEPGGGSTDTQYF. DNA of the CDR3: TGTGCCAGCAGTGATGAGCCGGGCGGAGGGTCCACAGATACGCAGTATTTT. Looking up the rest from reference TRBV25-1 and TRBJ2-3 gives the full variable domain: EADIYQTPRYLVIGTGKKITLECSQTMGHDKMYWYQQDPGMELHLIHYSYGVNSTEKGDLSSESTVSRIRTEHFPLTLESARPSHTSQYLCASSDEPGGGSTDTQYFGPGTRLTVL.

This chain connects TRBV5-8 to TRBJ2-4, with TRBD2 matching 9 bases. The germline V gene has CDR1 SGHTS and CDR2 YDEGEE. Germline trimming cut 0 bases from V and 6 bases from J; bases unmatched to any gene: 7. The CDR3 is 16 amino acids. The chain's CDR3 is CASSLALTGLANIQYF. DNA for the CDR3: TGTGCCAGCAGCTTGGCTCTCACGGGACTAGCAAACATTCAGTACTTC.

The chain uses TRBV6-5 and TRBJ1-6; D not resolved. This CDR3 is built from 16 residues. Looked up from germline, CDR1 is MNHEY and CDR2 is SVGAGI. Trimming took off 2 bases at V and 0 bases at J, with 8 bases between the two ends. CDR3 residues: CASSYRASSYNSPLHF. The DNA for the CDR3 is TGTGCCAGCAGTTACAGAGCTAGCTCCTATAATTCACCCCTCCACTTT.

V and J are TRBV30 and TRBJ2-1, with 10 bases identical to TRBD2. The germline V gene encodes CDR1 GTSNPN and CDR2 SVGIG (reference sequence). Trimming at V came to 0 bases and at J to 3 bases, leaving 5 bases not matched to a gene. The CDR3 loop spans 16 amino acids. CDR3 protein: CAWSVARLAGYNEQFF. In DNA, the CDR3 is TGTGCCTGGAGTGTTGCGAGACTAGCGGGCTACAATGAGCAGTTCTTC. The full variable domain, in which reference TRBV30 and TRBJ2-1 provide the parts outside the CDR3, is SQTIHQWPATLVQPVGSPLSLECTVEGTSNPNLYWYRQAAGRGLQLLFYSVGIGQISSEVPQNLSASRPQDRQFILSSKKLLLSDSGFYLCAWSVARLAGYNEQFFGPGTRLTVL.

The genes are TRBV6-6 and TRBJ1-1, with D tentatively TRBD1 (5 bases). The V end was cut by 6 bases, the J end by 5 bases, with 19 bases between. The CDR3 runs 15 residues. Germline V CDR1 and CDR2: MNHNY, SVGAGI (reference sequence). The CDR3 loop reads CASSRFPRKGTEAFF. CDR3 DNA sequence: TGTGCCAGCAGCCGGTTCCCACGTAAGGGGACTGAAGCTTTCTTT.

The chain couples TRBV2 to TRBJ2-2; perhaps TRBD1 as D (5 bases). The germline V and J ends were trimmed by 1 base and 7 bases, with 10 bases remaining between them. Per germline, CDR1 SNHLY and CDR2 FYNNEI. The CDR3 covers 14 residues. CDR3 coding DNA: TGTGCCAGCAGTGAAGGCAGGGCGTTCGGGGAGCTGTTTTTT. Translating it yields CASSEGRAFGELFF. Full variable domain (remainder filled in from reference TRBV2 and TRBJ2-2): EPEVTQTPSHQVTQMGQEVILRCVPISNHLYFYWYRQILGQKVEFLVSFYNNEISEKSEIFDDQFSVERPDGSNFTLKIRSTKLEDSAMYFCASSEGRAFGELFFGEGSRLTVL.

J is TRBJ1-5 and V is TRBV2; D perhaps matches TRBD1 (6 bases). The V end lost 4 bases, the J end lost 1 base, and 14 bases lay between the germline ends. This CDR3 has 16 residues. The V gene's germline CDR1 is SNHLY and CDR2 FYNNEI. The CDR3 loop reads CASSVRGGVSNQPQHF. CDR3 DNA: TGTGCCAGCAGTGTCAGGGGAGGGGTCAGCAATCAGCCCCAGCATTTT. Full variable domain (missing parts from reference TRBV2 and TRBJ1-5): EPEVTQTPSHQVTQMGQEVILRCVPISNHLYFYWYRQILGQKVEFLVSFYNNEISEKSEIFDDQFSVERPDGSNFTLKIRSTKLEDSAMYFCASSVRGGVSNQPQHFGDGTRLSIL.

This clone was counted a few times. The rearrangement joins TRBV7-2 to TRBJ2-1; D unclear. The CDR3 totals 13 residues. From germline, CDR1 is SGHTA and CDR2 FQGNSA. V was clipped by 5 bases and J by 7 bases, with 12 bases between them. This CDR3 is CASSQLVRNEQFF. The CDR3 bases are TGTGCCAGCAGCCAACTCGTTCGTAATGAGCAGTTCTTC.

The rearrangement links TRBV2 to TRBJ1-2, with 9 nucleotides matching TRBD1. CDR1 SNHLY and CDR2 FYNNEI come from the germline V gene. This CDR3 region has 15 residues. With V trimmed by 1 base and J by 7 bases, 7 bases remained unmatched. For the CDR3, the DNA is TGTGCCAGCAGTGAAGAGGGACAGGGTGTTGTTGGCTACACCTTC. Translated, it gives CASSEEGQGVVGYTF. The full variable domain, with the rest looked up from reference TRBV2 and TRBJ1-2, is EPEVTQTPSHQVTQMGQEVILRCVPISNHLYFYWYRQILGQKVEFLVSFYNNEISEKSEIFDDQFSVERPDGSNFTLKIRSTKLEDSAMYFCASSEEGQGVVGYTFGSGTRLTVV.

CDR3 bases: TGTGCCAGCAGTTACGCGGCTAGCGGCTACGAGCAGTACTTC. As protein: CASSYAASGYEQYF. This chain connects TRBV6-5 to TRBJ2-7; 7 bases are shared with TRBD2. Losses at the gene ends were 2 bases for V and 3 bases for J; bases not matched to a gene: 4. Germline V lookup: CDR1 MNHEY, CDR2 SVGAGI. The CDR3 totals 14 residues.